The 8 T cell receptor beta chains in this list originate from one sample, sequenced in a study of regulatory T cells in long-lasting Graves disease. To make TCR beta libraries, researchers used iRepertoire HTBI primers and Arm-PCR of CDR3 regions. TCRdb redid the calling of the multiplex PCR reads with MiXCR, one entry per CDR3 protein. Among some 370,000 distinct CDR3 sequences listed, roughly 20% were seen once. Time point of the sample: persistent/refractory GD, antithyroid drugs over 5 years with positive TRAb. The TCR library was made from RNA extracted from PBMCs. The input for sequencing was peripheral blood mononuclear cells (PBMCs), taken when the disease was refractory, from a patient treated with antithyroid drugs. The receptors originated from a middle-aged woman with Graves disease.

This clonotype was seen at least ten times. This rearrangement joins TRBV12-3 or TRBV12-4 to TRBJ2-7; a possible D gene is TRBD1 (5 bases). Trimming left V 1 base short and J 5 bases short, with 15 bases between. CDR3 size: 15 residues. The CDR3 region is CASSLEFGRVDEQYF. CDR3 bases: TGTGCCAGCAGTTTAGAATTCGGCAGGGTCGACGAGCAGTACTTC.

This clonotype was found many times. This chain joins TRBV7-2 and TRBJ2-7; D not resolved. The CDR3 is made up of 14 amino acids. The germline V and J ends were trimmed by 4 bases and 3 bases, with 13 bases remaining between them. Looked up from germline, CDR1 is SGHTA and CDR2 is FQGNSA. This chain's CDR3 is CASSWSRGGYEQYF. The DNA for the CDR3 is TGTGCCAGCAGCTGGTCGCGAGGCGGCTACGAGCAGTACTTC.

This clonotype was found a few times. The CDR3 loop is CASSLDRGQETQYF. DNA of the CDR3: TGTGCCAGCAGTCTAGACAGGGGACAAGAGACCCAGTACTTC. This sequence joins TRBV6-2 or TRBV6-3 and TRBJ2-5; 8 nucleotides match TRBD1. Trimming removed 5 bases from V and 2 bases from J; junction bases left unmatched: 4. This CDR3 spans 14 amino acids. Germline-derived CDR1 and CDR2 are MNHEY and SVGEGT.

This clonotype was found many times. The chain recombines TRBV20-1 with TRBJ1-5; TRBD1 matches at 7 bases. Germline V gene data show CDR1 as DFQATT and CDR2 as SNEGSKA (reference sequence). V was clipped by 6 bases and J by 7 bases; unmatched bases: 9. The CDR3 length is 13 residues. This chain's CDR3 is CSARKGAGQPQHF. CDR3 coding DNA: TGCAGTGCAAGAAAGGGGGCCGGACAGCCCCAGCATTTT.

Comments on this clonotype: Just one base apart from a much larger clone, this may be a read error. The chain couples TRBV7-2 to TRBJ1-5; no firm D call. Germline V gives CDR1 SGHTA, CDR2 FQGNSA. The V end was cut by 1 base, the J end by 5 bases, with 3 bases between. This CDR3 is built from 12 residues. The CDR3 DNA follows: TGTGCCAGCAGCTTAGGTCATCAGCCCCAGCATTTT. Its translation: CASSLGHQPQHF.

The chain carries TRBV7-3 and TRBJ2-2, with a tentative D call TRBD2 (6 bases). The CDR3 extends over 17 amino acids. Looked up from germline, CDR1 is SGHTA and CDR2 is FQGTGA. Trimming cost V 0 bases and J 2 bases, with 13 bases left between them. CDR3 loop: CASSLTPGDLNTGELFF. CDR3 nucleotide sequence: TGTGCCAGCAGCTTAACCCCCGGGGACTTAAACACCGGGGAGCTGTTTTTT.

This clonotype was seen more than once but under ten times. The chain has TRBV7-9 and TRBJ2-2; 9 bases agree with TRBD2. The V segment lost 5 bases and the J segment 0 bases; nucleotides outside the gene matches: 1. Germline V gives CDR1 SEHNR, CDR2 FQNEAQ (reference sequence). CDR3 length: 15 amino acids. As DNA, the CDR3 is TGTGCCAGCAGCCGGACTAGCGCGAACACCGGGGAGCTGTTTTTT. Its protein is CASSRTSANTGELFF. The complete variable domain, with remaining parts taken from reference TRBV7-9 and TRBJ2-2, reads DTGVSQNPRHKITKRGQNVTFRCDPISEHNRLYWYRQTLGQGPEFLTYFQNEAQLEKSRLLSDRFSAERPKGSFSTLEIQRTEQGDSAMYLCASSRTSANTGELFFGEGSRLTVL.

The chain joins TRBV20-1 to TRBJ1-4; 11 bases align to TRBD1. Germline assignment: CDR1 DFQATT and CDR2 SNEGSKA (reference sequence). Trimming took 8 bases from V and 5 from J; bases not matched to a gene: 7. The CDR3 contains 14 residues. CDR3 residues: CSSDRGLLNEKLFF. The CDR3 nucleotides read TGCAGTTCGGACAGGGGGCTTCTCAATGAAAAACTGTTTTTT.